The next 31 T cell receptor beta chains were all read from a single sample in a study of blood T cell repertoires in COVID-19. Sequenced by immunoSEQ multiplex PCR; TCRdb stores in-frame clones only, minus some. The sample comprises 150,000 to 200,000 clones, 80% to 85% of which are singletons, and 7.5% rests with the top ten. Sequenced input: PBMCs or T cells enriched from blood (not recorded which). The receptors here all came from a man in his forties who had recovered from COVID-19.

The genes are TRBV5-1 and TRBJ2-1; TRBD2 matches at 9 bases. The CDR3 totals 14 residues. V dropped 4 bases and J dropped 8; count of bases not matched to a gene: 7. Germline CDR1 reads SGHRS; CDR2 reads YFSETQ. The CDR3 coding sequence is TGCGCCAGCAGCGGCGGGGGGGCCGGATATGAGCAGTTCTTC. Translated: CASSGGGAGYEQFF.

CDR3: CASSPDNRVDGYTF. CDR3 sequence (DNA): TGTGCCAGCAGCCCGGACAACAGGGTTGACGGCTACACCTTC. The chain carries TRBV7-9 and TRBJ1-2, with TRBD1 as a possible D gene (6 bases). The CDR3 length is 14 residues. Germline values: CDR1 SEHNR, CDR2 FQNEAQ (reference sequence). Trimming shortened V by 5 bases and J by 8 bases, and 18 bases separated the two germline ends.

This rearrangement joins TRBV5-1 to TRBJ1-1; 9 nucleotides align to TRBD1. CDR3 size: 15 residues. Unmatched junction bases numbered 9, after V lost 5 bases and J lost 4 bases. CDR1 and CDR2 from the germline V gene are SGHRS and YFSETQ. The CDR3 DNA is TGCGCCAGCAGACAAAGACAGGGGGAATTCACTGAAGCTTTCTTT. Translated: CASRQRQGEFTEAFF.

The chain links TRBV18 to TRBJ1-6, with D possibly matching TRBD1 (5 bases). Trimming shortened V by 3 bases and J by 8 bases, and 14 bases separated the two germline ends. Germline CDR1 and CDR2: KGHSH and LQKENI. The CDR3 is made up of 15 amino acids. The CDR3 loop is CASSPQGRGDSPLHF. CDR3 DNA: TGTGCCAGCTCACCCCAAGGGAGGGGTGATTCACCCCTCCACTTT.

The chain is built from TRBV3-1 (or the pseudogene TRBV3-2) and TRBJ2-3; 7 bases agree with TRBD1. Germline V gives CDR1 LGHDT, CDR2 YNNKEL (reference sequence). The CDR3 sequence is 19 residues long. The V gene end was trimmed by 0 bases and the J gene end by 4 bases; junction bases not matched to a gene: 16. CDR3 sequence (DNA): TGTGCCAGCAGCCAAGATCCGCGGACAGGTCGGGGAAGTGCAGATACGCAGTATTTT. Encoded protein: CASSQDPRTGRGSADTQYF.

This chain connects TRBV30 to TRBJ1-5, with TRBD1 matching over 8 bases. Losses at the gene ends were 1 base for V and 7 bases for J; bases not matched to a gene: 6. The germline V gene has CDR1 GTSNPN and CDR2 SVGIG (reference sequence). The CDR3 has 14 residues. Here the CDR3 reads CAWSGRTGRQPQHF. The CDR3 nucleotides are TGTGCCTGGAGTGGTAGGACAGGGCGCCAGCCCCAGCATTTT.

The chain couples TRBV6-5 to TRBJ1-1; TRBD1 matches 8 bases. This CDR3 has 10 amino acids. Per germline, CDR1 MNHEY and CDR2 SVGAGI. J was trimmed by 7 bases and V by 8 bases; bases with no gene match: 0. CDR3 sequence: CASDRGEAFF. The CDR3, as DNA: TGTGCCAGCGACAGGGGTGAAGCTTTCTTT.

CDR3 in DNA: TGTGCCAGCAGCTTGGAGGTAGGGGGGGCTAGCACAGATACGCAGTATTTT. This encodes CASSLEVGGASTDTQYF. The chain uses TRBV5-4 and TRBJ2-3; possibly TRBD2 for D (7 bases). CDR3 length equals 17 residues. The V end lost 0 bases, the J end lost 0 bases, and 14 bases lay between the germline ends. From germline, CDR1 is SGHNT and CDR2 YYREEE (reference sequence).

This chain joins TRBV27 and TRBJ1-6; D unresolved. The CDR3 length is 18 residues. Germline V lookup: CDR1 MNHEY, CDR2 SMNVEV (reference sequence). Trimming removed 0 bases from V and 4 bases from J, with 16 bases in between. The DNA for the CDR3 is TGTGCCAGCAGTTTATCTGAAGGCACACTATCATATAATTCACCCCTCCACTTT. Amino acids: CASSLSEGTLSYNSPLHF.

This rearrangement joins TRBV27 to TRBJ2-3; D possibly corresponds to TRBD2 (6 bases). In germline, CDR1 is MNHEY, CDR2 SMNVEV (reference sequence). The CDR3 extends over 15 amino acids. Trimming shortened V by 0 bases and J by 2 bases, and 9 bases separated the two germline ends. This chain's CDR3 is CASSLSRTNTDTQYF. The CDR3 nucleotides are TGTGCCAGCAGTTTATCCCGGACTAACACAGATACGCAGTATTTT.

CDR3 sequence: CASSLEDRGQLPYEQYF. Here the CDR3 DNA reads TGTGCCAGCAGCTTGGAAGACCGGGGACAACTCCCCTACGAGCAGTACTTC. The genes are TRBV5-6 and TRBJ2-7; possible D gene TRBD1, 6 bases. The CDR3 runs 17 residues. Trimming took off 0 bases at V and 2 bases at J, with 18 bases between the two ends. Germline V gives CDR1 SGHDT, CDR2 YYEEEE. The entire variable domain, with the rest obtained from reference TRBV5-6 and TRBJ2-7, is as follows: DAGVTQSPTHLIKTRGQQVTLRCSPKSGHDTVSWYQQALGQGPQFIFQYYEEEERQRGNFPDRFSGHQFPNYSSELNVNALLLGDSALYLCASSLEDRGQLPYEQYFGPGTRLTVT.

This clone has only one observation. An end of the junction differs from the germline gene, which may be a read error. This chain links TRBV7-7 with TRBJ2-2, with a weak D call TRBD1 (6 bases). The CDR3 loop spans 16 amino acids. Germline V gene data show CDR1 as SSHAT and CDR2 as FNYEAQ (reference sequence). The CDR3 reads CASSLVGGADTGELFF. CDR3 nucleotides: TGTGCTAGCAGCTTAGTTGGGGGCGCGGACACCGGGGAGCTGTTTTTT.

V gene TRBV5-4 combines with J gene TRBJ1-2; D perhaps matches TRBD1 (6 bases). The V gene's germline CDR1 is SGHNT and CDR2 YYREEE (reference sequence). Between the trimmed V and J ends, which lost 4 bases and 7 bases, there was a span of 35 bases. CDR3 length: 20 residues. As DNA, the CDR3 is TGTGCCAGCAGCAACTTCGTCGCAGTGTCAGGGGCCTACCCCATCGGTGGCTACACCTTC. Translated, it gives CASSNFVAVSGAYPIGGYTF.

This sequence joins TRBV6-5 and TRBJ1-3; 11 bases map to TRBD1. Germline lookup yields CDR1 MNHEY and CDR2 SVGAGI. The junction had 5 bases not matched to a gene; V was cut back by 10 bases and J by 0 bases. This CDR3 contains 15 residues. CDR3 bases: TGTGCCACGGGACAGGGGGGTTTCTCTGGAAACACCATATATTTT. Translation gives CATGQGGFSGNTIYF.

This chain joins TRBV9 and TRBJ2-1; a weak D match, TRBD1 (8 bases). The CDR3 is 18 amino acids. Germline assignment: CDR1 SGDLS and CDR2 YYNGEE. V lost 0 bases to trimming and J lost 0 bases, with 16 bases between them. CDR3 in DNA: TGTGCCAGCAGCGTAGTAGGTACAGGGGGGGCCTCCTACAATGAGCAGTTCTTC. Its protein product is CASSVVGTGGASYNEQFF.

The chain uses TRBV9 and TRBJ2-3; 8 bases align to TRBD2. Germline loops: CDR1 SGDLS, CDR2 YYNGEE. This CDR3 has 16 amino acids. The trim removed 0 bases at V and 1 base at J, leaving 4 bases unmatched. Here the CDR3 DNA reads TGTGCCAGCAGCGTAGCGGGGCGGGGGGGCACAGATACGCAGTATTTT. This sequence encodes CASSVAGRGGTDTQYF. Together with reference TRBV9 and TRBJ2-3, the CDR3 gives the full variable domain: DSGVTQTPKHLITATGQRVTLRCSPRSGDLSVYWYQQSLDQGLQFLIQYYNGEERAKGNILERFSAQQFPDLHSELNLSSLELGDSALYFCASSVAGRGGTDTQYFGPGTRLTVL.

This clone was observed a handful of times. V is TRBV6-1 and J is TRBJ1-2, with D unresolved. CDR1 and CDR2 from the germline V gene are MNHNS and SASEGT. The CDR3 is 15 residues long. The V end was cut by 3 bases, the J end by 4 bases, with 15 bases between. CDR3 in amino acids: CASSDNKQSLYGYTF. The CDR3 coding sequence is TGTGCCAGCAGTGACAATAAACAGAGTCTCTATGGCTACACCTTC.

The CDR3, as DNA: TGTGCCAGTAGTACCTCAGGTAACGCCGGGGAGCTGTTTTTT. Translating it yields CASSTSGNAGELFF. The chain joins TRBV19 to TRBJ2-2; no clear D. Trimming left V 4 bases short and J 6 bases short, with 12 bases between. The CDR3 consists of 14 residues. Germline V gene sequence: CDR1 LNHDA, CDR2 SQIVND (reference sequence).

This chain uses TRBV4-1 with TRBJ2-3; 9 positions match TRBD2. The CDR3 has 16 residues. From germline, CDR1 is MGHRA and CDR2 YSYEKL. The ends lost 1 base at V and 3 bases at J; junction bases unmatched: 5. CDR3 nucleotides: TGCGCCAGCAGCCAAGTAGCCCTAGCGGGGACAGATACGCAGTATTTT. Amino acids: CASSQVALAGTDTQYF.

J is TRBJ1-2 and V is TRBV4-1, with a tentative D call TRBD1 (6 bases). Germline CDR1 reads MGHRA; CDR2 reads YSYEKL. This CDR3 comprises 17 residues. V shed 1 base and J shed 5 bases, with 20 bases lying between them. The CDR3 DNA is TGCGCCAGCAGCCAAGTAACCCCGGTCTCACAGGGTTATGGCTACACCTTC. Translation gives CASSQVTPVSQGYGYTF.

The chain uses TRBV7-8 and TRBJ2-1; no clear D gene. There are 13 residues in the CDR3. The germline gives CDR1 SGHVS, CDR2 FQNEAQ. The germline V and J ends were trimmed by 1 base and 6 bases, with 7 bases remaining between them. The CDR3 DNA follows: TGTGCCAGCAGCTTAGTAACCAGCAATGAGCAGTTCTTC. Translating it yields CASSLVTSNEQFF.

The chain joins TRBV4-2 to TRBJ2-1, with D maybe TRBD2 (7 bases). The CDR3 is made up of 16 amino acids. V was cut by 5 bases and J by 5 bases, with 19 bases left in between. CDR1 LGHNA and CDR2 YNFKEQ come from the germline V gene. The CDR3 DNA sequence: TGTGCCAGCAGCGCCCAAGGGGGGGCTCTAGACAATGAGCAGTTCTTC. This gives the protein CASSAQGGALDNEQFF.

The chain joins TRBV27 to TRBJ1-1; D gene uncertain. The CDR3 runs 15 residues. V lost 0 bases, J lost 11 bases, and 19 bases lay in between. Germline V CDR1 and CDR2: MNHEY, SMNVEV (reference sequence). DNA of the CDR3: TGTGCCAGCAGTTTATCCTCGATAGAAGTCCGGTCGGCTTTCTTT. Its translation is CASSLSSIEVRSAFF.

V and J are TRBV29-1 and TRBJ2-4; TRBD2 aligns across 12 bases. Germline CDR1 SQVTM, CDR2 ANQGSEA. This CDR3 contains 17 residues. V trimming: 8 bases; J trimming: 0 bases; junction bases outside the gene matches: 11. CDR3 loop: CSLRTRTSGVAKNIQYF. In DNA form, the CDR3 reads TGCAGCCTACGAACAAGGACTAGCGGGGTAGCCAAAAACATTCAGTACTTC.

This chain uses TRBV19 with TRBJ1-4; D unresolved. The CDR3 runs to 15 residues. Germline V gene data show CDR1 as LNHDA and CDR2 as SQIVND (reference sequence). Between the trimmed V and J ends, which lost 3 bases and 4 bases, there was a span of 12 bases. CDR3 DNA: TGTGCCAGTAGTATGCAAAGCGCCGGTAATGAAAAACTGTTTTTT. This encodes CASSMQSAGNEKLFF.

The chain joins TRBV19 to TRBJ1-2; 8 bases are a match to TRBD1. With 7 bases clipped from V and 5 bases from J, the junction kept 9 bases outside the gene matches. CDR3 length: 14 amino acids. The germline gives CDR1 LNHDA, CDR2 SQIVND (reference sequence). In DNA, the CDR3 is TGTGCCAGTAACCTTGGACAGGGCGGATATGGCTACACCTTC. It specifies CASNLGQGGYGYTF.

The genes are TRBV4-1 and TRBJ2-5, with 11 positions matching TRBD2. This CDR3 is built from 18 residues. The germline CDR1 and CDR2 sequences are MGHRA and YSYEKL. With 0 bases clipped from V and 5 bases from J, the junction kept 11 bases outside the gene matches. CDR3 residues: CASSQEYSGGALRETQYF. In DNA form, the CDR3 reads TGCGCCAGCAGCCAAGAGTATAGCGGGGGGGCCCTGCGCGAGACCCAGTACTTC.

The chain is built from TRBV5-4 and TRBJ2-3; possible D gene TRBD1, 6 bases. CDR3 length equals 16 residues. Per the germline V gene, CDR1 is SGHNT and CDR2 is YYREEE (reference sequence). The V and J ends lost 3 bases and 2 bases respectively, with 16 bases between them. CDR3 protein: CASSSAGALITDTQYF. The CDR3, as DNA: TGTGCCAGCAGCTCGGCAGGGGCCCTAATCACAGATACGCAGTATTTT.

The chain carries TRBV5-4 and TRBJ2-1, with 9 nucleotides matching TRBD2. The CDR3 has 16 amino acids. Germline loops: CDR1 SGHNT, CDR2 YYREEE (reference sequence). After removal of 5 bases from V and 0 bases from J, the junction contained 6 bases not matched to a gene. DNA of the CDR3: TGTGCCAGCAGTGAGATTAGCGGGAGCTCCTACAATGAGCAGTTCTTC. Translated: CASSEISGSSYNEQFF.

V is TRBV12-3 or TRBV12-4 and J is TRBJ2-7; D gene uncertain. The CDR3 covers 11 residues. Trimming left V 6 bases short and J 1 base short, with 4 bases between. The CDR3 coding sequence is TGTGCCAGCAGACAGTCCTACGAGCAGTACTTC. It translates to CASRQSYEQYF.

This chain connects TRBV7-2 to TRBJ2-3; maybe TRBD2 (5 bases). CDR1 and CDR2 from the germline V gene are SGHTA and FQGNSA. V gave up 3 bases and J gave up 2 bases, with 12 bases separating them. There are 15 residues in the CDR3. The CDR3 bases are TGTGCCAGCAGCTTTCCGAGCGGTTCCACAGATACGCAGTATTTT. It specifies CASSFPSGSTDTQYF.